This T cell receptor beta chain was sequenced for a study of cytomegalovirus exposure and HLA in healthy donors. Researchers ran the PCR with 60 Vbeta and 13 Jbeta primers. TCRdb's table, derived via immunoSEQ multiplex PCR, lists solely in-frame clones and lacks some. The sample consists of roughly 160,000 clones, roughly 70% of them appearing once. The germline V and J ends were trimmed by 6 bases and 1 base, with 11 bases remaining between them. The CDR3 sequence is 14 residues long. Germline V gene sequence: CDR1 SGDLS, CDR2 YYNGEE. This clone was observed a handful of times. J is TRBJ1-5 and V is TRBV9, with D tentatively TRBD1 (5 bases). The sequence derives from a girl between 10 and 17 years old in good health and CMV-seronegative. Input material: PBMCs. The CDR3 DNA follows: TGTGCCAGCACCGGGGGTGGAAGCAATCAGCCCCAGCATTTT. Its protein product is CASTGGGSNQPQHF.